This TCR beta chain was sequenced in a study of STAT3 mutations in large granular lymphocyte leukemia. General observations from the study: In several patients, dominant TCR clone burden exceeded STAT3 mutant burden. At least one immunodominant TCR beta clonotype appeared in every T-cell large granular lymphocyte leukemia patient. After therapy, 6 of 18 patients switched clonotypes, all new clones STAT3 wild type.

On this clone: Its matching antigen is unknown.

Average productive template count per sample was roughly 38,000. The data were produced by immunoSEQ multiplex PCR, yet TCRdb's version contains in-frame clones alone and is incomplete. The data contain under 20,000 clones, over 90% of them seen just once; the ten biggest clones take up 8.5% to 10%. Germline V gene sequence: CDR1 SGHTA, CDR2 FQGTGA. The CDR3 contains 16 residues. Unmatched junction bases numbered 13, after V lost 5 bases and J lost 9 bases. The source material was peripheral blood mononuclear cells. This clonotype was sampled from a woman aged 45-65 years with T-cell large granular lymphocyte leukemia. Some clones in this sample may be carry-over from other donors' samples. V usage is TRBV7-3 and J usage is TRBJ1-1, with TRBD1 matching over 12 bases. The CDR3 loop reads CASSPGTGGGTRQAFF. The CDR3 DNA is TGTGCCAGCAGCCCTGGGACAGGGGGCGGAACTCGGCAAGCTTTCTTT.